The 7 T cell receptor beta chains presented below share a single source sample, sequenced in a study of cytotoxic CD8 clonotypes in ibrutinib-treated CLL. This table comes from immunoSEQ multiplex PCR, and its TCRdb copy is limited to in-frame clones, with some not included. This table holds around 160,000 clones, over 65% found once. The material was PBMCs, obtained after 12 months of ibrutinib treatment. All receptors derive from a human donor with chronic lymphocytic leukemia.

The rearrangement joins TRBV4-3 to TRBJ2-6, with D possibly TRBD1 on 5 matching bases. The germline gives CDR1 LGHNA, CDR2 YSLEER. Trimming left V 0 bases short and J 0 bases short, with 15 bases between. CDR3 size: 19 residues. CDR3 loop: CASSQDGAASLSGANVLTF. CDR3 bases: TGCGCCAGCAGCCAAGATGGGGCAGCGTCCCTCTCTGGGGCCAACGTCCTGACTTTC.

This chain connects TRBV6-4 to TRBJ1-1; D possibly corresponds to TRBD1 (6 bases). The CDR3 has 14 residues. Germline V lookup: CDR1 MRHNA, CDR2 SNTAGT. V shed 2 bases and J shed 5 bases, with 12 bases lying between them. CDR3 coding DNA: TGTGCCAGCAGTGACAACCTCCAGGGGACTGAAGCTTTCTTT. This sequence encodes CASSDNLQGTEAFF.

The CDR3 bases are TGCGCCAGCAGCTTGGTGCTGCAGGGTCCCCACGAGCAGTACTTC. Translating gives CASSLVLQGPHEQYF. The chain employs TRBV5-1 and TRBJ2-7; D is perhaps TRBD1 (5 bases). Trimming shortened V by 0 bases and J by 5 bases, and 15 bases separated the two germline ends. Germline CDR1 is SGHRS and CDR2 is YFSETQ. The CDR3 totals 15 residues.

This chain uses TRBV6-5 with TRBJ2-1, with a possible D match to TRBD2 (6 bases). Germline loops: CDR1 MNHEY, CDR2 SVGAGI. Trimming removed 4 bases from V and 7 bases from J, with 14 bases in between. CDR3 length: 14 amino acids. For the CDR3, the DNA is TGTGCCAGCAGTTTAAGACGGGAGCGGAATGAGCAGTTCTTC. As protein: CASSLRRERNEQFF.

This chain joins TRBV5-1 and TRBJ2-3; 7 bases map to TRBD2. The CDR3 totals 15 residues. The germline V gene encodes CDR1 SGHRS and CDR2 YFSETQ. V lost 4 bases and J lost 2; bases outside the gene matches: 7. The CDR3, as DNA: TGCGCCAGCAGCCCGGGACTAACAAACACAGATACGCAGTATTTT. Protein product: CASSPGLTNTDTQYF.

V is TRBV5-6 and J is TRBJ2-1, with 7 bases identical to TRBD2. J was trimmed by 6 bases and V by 1 base; bases with no gene match: 7. This CDR3 contains 15 residues. Germline lookup yields CDR1 SGHDT and CDR2 YYEEEE. This CDR3 is CASSLSGGSGNEQFF. The DNA of the CDR3 is TGTGCCAGCAGCTTGTCGGGCGGGAGTGGCAATGAGCAGTTCTTC.

V usage is TRBV5-1 and J usage is TRBJ1-4, with TRBD1 identical over 7 bases. J gave up 0 bases and V 3 bases, and 14 bases lay outside the gene matches. Germline V gene lookup returns CDR1 SGHRS and CDR2 YFSETQ. The CDR3 runs to 19 residues. CDR3 nucleotides: TGCGCCAGCAGCTCGACGGAATTACAGGGGTTGGCAACTAATGAAAAACTGTTTTTT. Amino acids: CASSSTELQGLATNEKLFF.